Shown below are 27 T cell receptor beta chains from a single sample sequenced in a study of OX40 agonist ivuxolimab in advanced cancers. Here immunoSEQ multiplex PCR was the method, and the copy in TCRdb shows in-frame clones only, minus some. This sample has around 65,000 clones; 70% to 90% occur once, and the top ten carry approximately 5.4%. Sequencing was performed on CD4+ or CD8+ T cells sorted from blood, taken in a trial of the OX40 agonist ivuxolimab. Receptors originate from an adult with an advanced solid tumor such as melanoma, head and neck, liver or kidney cancer.

The chain employs TRBV7-2 and TRBJ1-2; 7 positions match TRBD1. V dropped 2 bases and J dropped 7; count of bases not matched to a gene: 7. The CDR3 is made up of 14 amino acids. The germline V gene encodes CDR1 SGHTA and CDR2 FQGNSA. The CDR3 region is CASSLRQGTVGYTF. CDR3 in DNA: TGTGCCAGCAGCTTACGACAGGGAACTGTTGGCTACACCTTC.

The chain uses TRBV11-2 and TRBJ2-2, with 9 bases that match TRBD1. CDR3 length equals 15 residues. V gave up 0 bases and J gave up 11 bases; unmatched junction bases: 7. Germline-derived CDR1 and CDR2 are SGHAT and FQNNGV. This chain's CDR3 is CASSLDLKGQGELFF. The CDR3 DNA reads TGTGCCAGCAGCTTAGATCTTAAGGGACAGGGAGAGCTGTTTTTT.

The chain joins TRBV18 to TRBJ2-1, with TRBD2 as a possible D gene (5 bases). The CDR3 is 13 amino acids. The V gene's germline CDR1 is KGHSH and CDR2 LQKENI. V was shortened by 5 bases and J by 4 bases, with 9 bases between the two germline ends. The CDR3 region is CASSSQRYNEQFF. The CDR3 DNA sequence: TGTGCCAGCTCATCACAGCGGTACAATGAGCAGTTCTTC.

The chain is built from TRBV19 and TRBJ2-3, with TRBD1 identical over 7 bases. The CDR3 extends over 16 amino acids. Looked up from germline, CDR1 is LNHDA and CDR2 is SQIVND (reference sequence). The V gene end was trimmed by 7 bases and the J gene end by 0 bases; junction bases not matched to a gene: 10. The CDR3: CASTPQQGRSTDTQYF. The CDR3 bases are TGTGCCAGTACTCCACAACAGGGGCGAAGCACAGATACGCAGTATTTT. The full variable domain, with the rest looked up from reference TRBV19 and TRBJ2-3, is DGGITQSPKYLFRKEGQNVTLSCEQNLNHDAMYWYRQDPGQGLRLIYYSQIVNDFQKGDIAEGYSVSREKKESFPLTVTSAQKNPTAFYLCASTPQQGRSTDTQYFGPGTRLTVL.

The rearrangement links TRBV10-1 to TRBJ2-2; either TRBD1 or TRBD2 may fit D (6 bases each). This CDR3 comprises 15 residues. Germline V CDR1 and CDR2: WNHNN, SYGVQD (reference sequence). V was trimmed by 2 bases and J by 4 bases, leaving 11 bases between them. CDR3 coding DNA: TGCGCCAGCAGTGAGCTTTCGGGGGCCACCGGGGAGCTGTTTTTT. Translation: CASSELSGATGELFF.

CDR3 in DNA: TGTGCCAGCAGCTTGGTCGGAGGGATGAACACTGAAGCTTTCTTT. Translating gives CASSLVGGMNTEAFF. The chain recombines TRBV5-4 with TRBJ1-1; D is undetermined. Trimming took off 0 bases at V and 0 bases at J, with 9 bases between the two ends. CDR1 is SGHNT, CDR2 YYREEE, per germline (reference sequence). The length of the CDR3 is 15 residues.

The V call is TRBV5-5, the J call TRBJ1-5, with D possibly being TRBD1 (6 bases). The length of the CDR3 is 16 residues. V was pared by 4 bases and J by 2 bases, with 16 bases between. Germline values: CDR1 SGHKS, CDR2 YYEKEE (reference sequence). CDR3 sequence (DNA): TGTGCCAGCAGCCACGGGAAGGGGGGGCGCAATCAGCCCCAGCATTTT. Its protein product is CASSHGKGGRNQPQHF.

The chain combines TRBV27 with TRBJ2-7; TRBD1 agrees at 7 bases. Germline values: CDR1 MNHEY, CDR2 SMNVEV (reference sequence). V was clipped by 7 bases and J by 0 bases; unmatched bases: 6. The CDR3 is 14 residues long. The CDR3 DNA reads as TGTGCCAGCAACCCACAGGGGAACTCCTACGAGCAGTACTTC. It is translated as CASNPQGNSYEQYF.

This clone was counted a single time. The rearrangement links TRBV10-3 to TRBJ2-7; 9 bases are shared with TRBD1. Germline V gene data show CDR1 as ENHRY and CDR2 as SYGVKD. V shed 3 bases, J shed 1 base, and the junction held 19 bases outside the gene matches. This CDR3 is 20 amino acids long. CDR3 in amino acids: CAISDPREGQGWEGSYEQYF. As DNA, the CDR3 is TGTGCCATCAGTGACCCTCGAGAGGGACAGGGTTGGGAGGGGTCCTACGAGCAGTACTTC.

The rearrangement joins TRBV5-1 to TRBJ1-1; maybe TRBD1 (5 bases). This CDR3 is built from 15 residues. V was pared by 0 bases and J by 5 bases, with 14 bases between. CDR1 and CDR2 from the germline V gene are SGHRS and YFSETQ. The chain's CDR3 is CASSLAWQGDTEAFF. In DNA form, the CDR3 reads TGCGCCAGCAGCTTGGCCTGGCAGGGTGATACTGAAGCTTTCTTT.

The V call is TRBV7-9, the J call TRBJ2-7, with 8 bases that match TRBD2. J was trimmed by 2 bases and V by 1 base; bases with no gene match: 4. This CDR3 contains 15 residues. Germline V gene data show CDR1 as SEHNR and CDR2 as FQNEAQ (reference sequence). The CDR3 nucleotides read TGTGCCAGCAGCTTAGTTCGGGGGGGAGCCTACGAGCAGTACTTC. Protein: CASSLVRGGAYEQYF.

V usage is TRBV19 and J usage is TRBJ2-5; no clear D. V lost 4 bases to trimming and J lost 1 base, with 28 bases between them. This CDR3 region has 20 residues. Germline V gene lookup returns CDR1 LNHDA and CDR2 SQIVND (reference sequence). CDR3 nucleotides: TGTGCCAGTAGTAGAACCGAAACCTCCTTCTTGGATAGGTCCCAAGAGACCCAGTACTTC. The encoded protein is CASSRTETSFLDRSQETQYF.

J is TRBJ2-3 and V is TRBV5-6; 7 nucleotides line up with TRBD1. The CDR3 is 13 residues long. With 2 bases clipped from V and 6 bases from J, the junction kept 3 bases outside the gene matches. The germline V gene has CDR1 SGHDT and CDR2 YYEEEE. CDR3 bases: TGTGCCAGCAGCTTCCGGGACAGCGATACGCAGTATTTT. Translated: CASSFRDSDTQYF.

V is TRBV11-2 and J is TRBJ2-1; D remains unclear. Trimming left V 5 bases short and J 6 bases short, with 11 bases between. Germline loops: CDR1 SGHAT, CDR2 FQNNGV. The CDR3 runs 13 residues. CDR3 sequence: CASSLTLGNEQFF. CDR3 sequence (DNA): TGTGCCAGCAGCCTCACTTTAGGCAATGAGCAGTTCTTC.

This chain joins TRBV10-3 and TRBJ1-2; 9 positions match TRBD1. The CDR3 consists of 14 residues. V lost 5 bases to trimming and J lost 4 bases; unmatched junction nucleotides: 5. Germline-derived CDR1 and CDR2 are ENHRY and SYGVKD. CDR3 region: CAISKDRGSYGYTF. The CDR3 nucleotides are TGTGCCATCAGTAAGGACAGGGGTTCCTATGGCTACACCTTC.

The J gene is TRBJ2-3, the V gene TRBV6-4, with a weak D call TRBD2 (6 bases). V gave up 5 bases and J gave up 8 bases, with 14 bases separating them. The CDR3 runs 13 residues. The germline V gene encodes CDR1 MRHNA and CDR2 SNTAGT. As DNA, the CDR3 is TGTGCCAGCAGTACAACCGGGGGTGGTACGCAGTATTTT. Protein sequence: CASSTTGGGTQYF.

This clone appeared a few times. The chain combines TRBV5-1 with TRBJ1-1; TRBD1 is a possible D gene (6 bases). Germline lookup yields CDR1 SGHRS and CDR2 YFSETQ. Trimming removed 1 base at V and 0 bases at J, with 13 bases between. This CDR3 is built from 16 residues. The CDR3 DNA follows: TGCGCCAGCAGCTTGAATGGACAGAGGATGAACACTGAAGCTTTCTTT. This encodes CASSLNGQRMNTEAFF.

This clone was detected only once. The chain is built from TRBV20-1 and TRBJ2-3; 7 bases match TRBD1. CDR1 DFQATT and CDR2 SNEGSKA come from the germline V gene (reference sequence). V shed 5 bases and J 6 bases; nucleotides not matched to a gene: 2. This CDR3 is 11 amino acids long. The CDR3 nucleotides read TGCAGTGCTGGACAGGACGATACGCAGTATTTT. Translated: CSAGQDDTQYF.

J is TRBJ2-5 and V is TRBV6-5, with TRBD2 matching over 8 bases. The CDR3 has 15 amino acids. CDR1 is MNHEY and CDR2 is SVGAGI in the germline V gene. V lost 4 bases and J lost 5; bases outside the gene matches: 9. This CDR3 reads CASSLAGSGLETQYF. CDR3 nucleotide sequence: TGTGCCAGCAGTTTAGCGGGATCCGGGTTGGAGACCCAGTACTTC.

Turning to this clone: At the DNA level, this CDR3 is encoded by other sequences in the same sample as well. The genes are TRBV9 and TRBJ1-4; TRBD1 might be the D (6 bases). The CDR3 has 15 residues. The V and J ends lost 0 bases and 4 bases respectively, with 10 bases between them. Germline values: CDR1 SGDLS, CDR2 YYNGEE. DNA for the CDR3: TGTGCCAGCAGCGTAGGTGGGGGCTTTAATGAAAAACTGTTTTTT. Translated, it gives CASSVGGGFNEKLFF.

The chain carries TRBV7-8 and TRBJ2-7; no definite D call. Germline V gene lookup returns CDR1 SGHVS and CDR2 FQNEAQ. Trimming shortened V by 3 bases and J by 3 bases, and 15 bases separated the two germline ends. The CDR3 has 15 amino acids. The CDR3 loop reads CASSFSVAPLYEQYF. The CDR3, as DNA: TGTGCCAGCAGCTTTTCCGTCGCCCCACTCTACGAGCAGTACTTC.

The gene calls are TRBV27 and TRBJ2-1; 12 bases fit TRBD2. Unmatched junction bases numbered 12, after V lost 3 bases and J lost 3 bases. This CDR3 region has 19 residues. Germline V gives CDR1 MNHEY, CDR2 SMNVEV (reference sequence). The CDR3 is CASSFYTSGGSNFYNEQFF. The CDR3 DNA reads as TGTGCCAGCAGTTTCTACACTAGCGGGGGGTCCAACTTCTACAATGAGCAGTTCTTC.

V is TRBV28 and J is TRBJ2-4; a weak D match, TRBD1 (6 bases). Germline-derived CDR1 and CDR2 are MDHEN and SYDVKM. The CDR3 contains 14 residues. The V and J ends lost 5 bases and 3 bases respectively, with 11 bases between them. CDR3 loop: CASSVQGNKNIQYF. The CDR3, as DNA: TGTGCCAGCAGTGTACAGGGAAACAAAAACATTCAGTACTTC.

DNA of the CDR3: TGTGCCAGCAGTGAAGTGGCGGGGCGGGGGGAAGAGACCCAGTACTTC. This gives the protein CASSEVAGRGEETQYF. This sequence joins TRBV6-1 and TRBJ2-5, with TRBD2 matching 8 bases. V trimming: 1 base; J trimming: 3 bases; junction bases outside the gene matches: 7. Germline V gene data show CDR1 as MNHNS and CDR2 as SASEGT. The CDR3 consists of 16 residues.

CDR3 nucleotides: TGCGCCAGCAGTTCAAAGCGGGACGGTTTACTCCTAGTAGGCACTGAAGCTTTCTTT. Its translation is CASSSKRDGLLLVGTEAFF. This chain links TRBV5-1 with TRBJ1-1; tentatively, D is TRBD1 (5 bases). V lost 5 bases, J lost 4 bases, and 30 bases lay in between. Germline V CDR1 and CDR2: SGHRS, YFSETQ. CDR3 length equals 19 residues.

The chain carries TRBV10-3 and TRBJ1-1, with TRBD1 identical over 7 bases. V was clipped by 0 bases and J by 3 bases; unmatched bases: 4. CDR3 length equals 15 residues. Germline CDR1 ENHRY, CDR2 SYGVKD. The CDR3 sequence: CAISESKGAYTEAFF. For the CDR3, the DNA is TGTGCCATCAGTGAGTCGAAGGGGGCTTACACTGAAGCTTTCTTT.

As for this clone: The junction differs from germline at one of its ends, possibly a read error. The chain couples TRBV20-1 to TRBJ2-7; D remains ambiguous. The CDR3 extends over 10 amino acids. Looked up from germline, CDR1 is DFQATT and CDR2 is SNEGSKA (reference sequence). In DNA form, the CDR3 reads TGCAGTGCTATGATCTACGGGCAGTACTTC. The encoded protein is CSAMIYGQYF.